This T cell receptor beta chain was found in a study of T cell responses to AZD1222 COVID-19 vaccine. Data came from immunoSEQ multiplex PCR; TCRdb stores just in-frame clones and leaves some out. The sample records about 140,000 clones, around 92% being singletons. J was trimmed by 2 bases and V by 2 bases; bases with no gene match: 7. The CDR3 totals 16 residues. CDR1 is SGHRS, CDR2 YFSETQ, per germline. The receptor was isolated from an adult who received the AZD1222 COVID-19 vaccine. Source: peripheral blood, taken 28 days after the second AZD1222 dose. V and J are TRBV5-1 and TRBJ2-1, with 7 bases identical to TRBD2. This CDR3 reads CASSFDPSGPYNEQFF. The CDR3 region has the DNA TGCGCCAGCAGCTTTGATCCTAGCGGTCCCTACAATGAGCAGTTCTTC.